The 32 T cell receptor beta chains reported below all come from one sample, sequenced in a study of T-cell memory formation after mild COVID-19. TCRdb used MiXCR to reprocess the 5' RACE reads, holding one entry per CDR3 protein. Of 180,000 or so distinct CDR3 sequences listed, about 9.9% are singletons. The sample consisted of PBMCs or a T cell subset sorted from them (not recorded which). Receptor source: a man between 18 and 29 years old who had mild COVID-19 (a few samples of this study predate the infection). Cell type and time point are not known.

The chain links TRBV5-6 to TRBJ2-7; no clear D gene. The germline gives CDR1 SGHDT, CDR2 YYEEEE. Between the trimmed V and J ends, which lost 1 base and 9 bases, there was a span of 11 bases. The CDR3 has 12 amino acids. CDR3 amino acids: CASSLRHTGQYV. The CDR3 DNA reads as TGTGCCAGCAGCTTGCGGCACACCGGGCAGTACGTC.

There are a few counts of this clonotype. The gene calls are TRBV10-3 and TRBJ1-6; tentative D call: TRBD1 (6 bases). V gave up 5 bases and J gave up 10 bases, with 9 bases separating them. The CDR3 totals 12 residues. The V gene's germline CDR1 is ENHRY and CDR2 SYGVKD. CDR3 sequence reads: CAISSGDSPLHF. DNA of the CDR3: TGTGCCATCAGTTCAGGGGACTCACCCCTCCACTTT.

The chain has TRBV5-4 and TRBJ1-1; D uncertain. This CDR3 contains 14 residues. The ends were cut back, 4 bases at V and 0 bases at J, with 10 bases in the middle. The germline CDR1 and CDR2 sequences are SGHNT and YYREEE (reference sequence). Here the CDR3 DNA reads TGTGCCAGCAGCCCCGTGGGTTTGAACACTGAAGCTTTCTTT. It translates to CASSPVGLNTEAFF.

This chain links TRBV20-1 with TRBJ2-2; D gene ambiguous. This CDR3 comprises 15 residues. Trimming cost V 4 bases and J 2 bases, with 14 bases left between them. Germline loops: CDR1 DFQATT, CDR2 SNEGSKA (reference sequence). The CDR3: CSATLAVRNTGELFF. The CDR3 nucleotides are TGCAGTGCTACCCTCGCGGTGCGCAACACCGGGGAGCTGTTTTTT.

This clonotype was detected ten times or more. The gene calls are TRBV5-1 and TRBJ1-1; D uncertain. The length of the CDR3 is 14 residues. CDR1 and CDR2 from the germline V gene are SGHRS and YFSETQ. Trimming took off 3 bases at V and 2 bases at J, with 11 bases between the two ends. The CDR3 region is CASSSMSPNTEAFF. The CDR3, as DNA: TGCGCCAGCAGCTCAATGAGCCCTAACACTGAAGCTTTCTTT.

The chain links TRBV3-1 to TRBJ2-1; D is unclear. Per the germline V gene, CDR1 is LGHDT and CDR2 is YNNKEL (reference sequence). Deletions cut 5 bases from V and 5 bases from J, with 13 bases between. The length of the CDR3 is 14 residues. Here the CDR3 reads CASSSFWRNNEQFF. DNA of the CDR3: TGTGCCAGCAGCAGTTTTTGGCGAAACAATGAGCAGTTCTTC.

This clonotype has just a few counts. The rearrangement uses TRBV27 and TRBJ2-1; D is possibly TRBD1 (8 bases). V shed 3 bases and J shed 4 bases, with 16 bases lying between them. The CDR3 length is 16 residues. Per germline, CDR1 MNHEY and CDR2 SMNVEV (reference sequence). CDR3 nucleotides: TGTGCCAGCAGTTTTCTACAGGGGGGGGTGTACAATGAGCAGTTCTTC. Translation gives CASSFLQGGVYNEQFF.

This clonotype showed up just a few times. This chain connects TRBV2 to TRBJ1-5, with a weak D call TRBD1 (5 bases). CDR3 size: 13 residues. The germline CDR1 and CDR2 sequences are SNHLY and FYNNEI. Trimming removed 4 bases from V and 8 bases from J, with 12 bases in between. The CDR3 nucleotides read TGTGCCAGCAGTGTCTACCTAGGGGAGCCCCAGCATTTT. As protein: CASSVYLGEPQHF. The complete variable domain, with remaining parts taken from reference TRBV2 and TRBJ1-5, reads EPEVTQTPSHQVTQMGQEVILRCVPISNHLYFYWYRQILGQKVEFLVSFYNNEISEKSEIFDDQFSVERPDGSNFTLKIRSTKLEDSAMYFCASSVYLGEPQHFGDGTRLSIL.

This clonotype was detected many times. V gene TRBV7-9 combines with J gene TRBJ1-5; D gene ambiguous. Germline V gene data show CDR1 as SEHNR and CDR2 as FQNEAQ (reference sequence). V lost 0 bases and J 3 bases, leaving 18 bases between the germline ends. This CDR3 has 18 residues. CDR3: CASSLAVDGPGYNQPQHF. CDR3 nucleotide sequence: TGTGCCAGCAGCTTAGCTGTCGATGGGCCGGGGTACAATCAGCCCCAGCATTTT.

This clonotype was seen more than once but under ten times. V is TRBV5-1 and J is TRBJ1-1, with no clear D. Germline V CDR1 and CDR2: SGHRS, YFSETQ. This CDR3 has 13 amino acids. The germline V and J ends were trimmed by 7 bases and 1 base, with 11 bases remaining between them. The CDR3 bases are TGCGCCAGCTCCATCTGGGGGAACACTGAAGCTTTCTTT. It translates to CASSIWGNTEAFF. The entire variable domain, with the rest obtained from reference TRBV5-1 and TRBJ1-1, is as follows: KAGVTQTPRYLIKTRGQQVTLSCSPISGHRSVSWYQQTPGQGLQFLFEYFSETQRNKGNFPGRFSGRQFSNSRSEMNVSTLELGDSALYLCASSIWGNTEAFFGQGTRLTVV.

This clonotype was seen many times. This rearrangement joins TRBV5-1 to TRBJ2-3; no reliable D call. This CDR3 has 16 residues. CDR1 and CDR2 (germline): SGHRS, YFSETQ. The ends were cut back, 4 bases at V and 0 bases at J, with 15 bases in the middle. The CDR3 DNA reads TGCGCCAGCAGCACCTCTGACAACCCTAGCACAGATACGCAGTATTTT. Its protein is CASSTSDNPSTDTQYF.

This sequence joins TRBV29-1 and TRBJ1-4; the D is unclear. The V gene lost 1 base and the J gene lost 5 bases, with 5 bases spanning the gap. The CDR3 has 12 residues. CDR1 and CDR2 (germline): SQVTM, ANQGSEA. CDR3 in amino acids: CSVEVWNEKLFF. CDR3 coding DNA: TGCAGCGTTGAAGTTTGGAATGAAAAACTGTTTTTT.

This clonotype appeared many times. The chain carries TRBV3-1 and TRBJ1-1; perhaps TRBD1 as D (5 bases). V was pared by 1 base and J by 1 base, with 7 bases between. Per the germline V gene, CDR1 is LGHDT and CDR2 is YNNKEL (reference sequence). CDR3 size: 14 residues. In DNA, the CDR3 is TGTGCCAGCAGCCAAGGACAGCCGAACACTGAAGCTTTCTTT. Its protein product is CASSQGQPNTEAFF.

This chain connects TRBV9 to TRBJ2-3; 8 bases agree with TRBD2. The CDR3 is 17 residues long. J lost 4 bases, V lost 1 base, and 11 bases had no gene match. CDR1 and CDR2 from the germline V gene are SGDLS and YYNGEE. DNA of the CDR3: TGTGCCAGCAGCGTATCGCCCGGGACTAGTCTATCAGATACGCAGTATTTT. Its protein is CASSVSPGTSLSDTQYF.

This clonotype has a count of ten or more. This chain links TRBV6-5 with TRBJ1-6, with D possibly being TRBD1 (6 bases). CDR1 is MNHEY, CDR2 SVGAGI, per germline. Trimming removed 0 bases at V and 2 bases at J, with 11 bases between. This CDR3 spans 17 amino acids. CDR3 sequence reads: CASSYSARGAYNSPLHF. The CDR3 nucleotides are TGTGCCAGCAGTTACTCGGCCAGGGGCGCCTATAATTCACCCCTCCACTTT.

This clonotype was recorded many times. V gene TRBV7-6 combines with J gene TRBJ2-5; 9 nucleotides line up with TRBD2. CDR1 SGHVS and CDR2 FNYEAQ come from the germline V gene. This CDR3 is 17 amino acids long. Unmatched junction bases numbered 15, after V lost 5 bases and J lost 5 bases. The CDR3, as DNA: TGTGCCAGCAGCCCGTCGAGGGTAGCGGGGGCGTGGGAGACCCAGTACTTC. Its protein product is CASSPSRVAGAWETQYF.

This sequence joins TRBV7-2 and TRBJ2-7, with a tentative D call TRBD2 (6 bases). The V end lost 1 base, the J end lost 3 bases, and 19 bases lay between the germline ends. Per the germline V gene, CDR1 is SGHTA and CDR2 is FQGNSA. The CDR3 has 17 amino acids. The CDR3 loop is CASSLGFGSRPLYEQYF. As DNA, the CDR3 is TGTGCCAGCAGCTTAGGTTTCGGGAGCAGGCCCCTCTACGAGCAGTACTTC.

This clonotype has a handful of counts. The chain has TRBV12-3 or TRBV12-4 and TRBJ2-3, with 12 bases that match TRBD2. Germline trimming cut 6 bases from V and 6 bases from J; bases unmatched to any gene: 7. The CDR3 covers 15 residues. DNA of the CDR3: TGTGCCAGCAGGCTAGCGGGGGGGAAAAGGGATACGCAGTATTTT. It is translated as CASRLAGGKRDTQYF.

J is TRBJ1-6 and V is TRBV6-2 or TRBV6-3, with TRBD1 matching over 8 bases. With 8 bases clipped from V and 8 bases from J, the junction kept 8 bases outside the gene matches. Germline V CDR1 and CDR2: MNHEY, SVGEGT. This CDR3 spans 14 amino acids. The DNA of the CDR3 is TGTGCCAGCGGGATCTCAGGGGGCGATTCACCCCTCCACTTT. Translated: CASGISGGDSPLHF.

This clonotype was picked up a small number of times. This rearrangement joins TRBV7-3 to TRBJ2-7; TRBD2 is a possible D gene (5 bases). The germline V gene has CDR1 SGHTA and CDR2 FQGTGA. The CDR3 covers 13 residues. The V and J ends lost 4 bases and 5 bases respectively, with 12 bases between them. CDR3: CASSSAGGHEQYF. CDR3 DNA: TGTGCCAGCAGCTCGGCCGGAGGCCACGAGCAGTACTTC.

This rearrangement joins TRBV7-2 to TRBJ2-1; D perhaps matches TRBD2 (5 bases). Germline V gene lookup returns CDR1 SGHTA and CDR2 FQGNSA. V lost 5 bases, J lost 10 bases, and 15 bases lay in between. CDR3 length: 13 residues. CDR3 bases: TGTGCCAGCAGCCCCTCACTAGTTTCCGAGCAGTTCTTC. It specifies CASSPSLVSEQFF.

This rearrangement joins TRBV4-2 to TRBJ2-2, with TRBD2 as a possible D gene (5 bases). Trimming removed 0 bases at V and 6 bases at J, with 8 bases between. CDR1 and CDR2 (germline): LGHNA, YNFKEQ. The CDR3 has 14 residues. The CDR3, as DNA: TGTGCCAGCAGCCAAGATCGAGGGTCCGGGGAGCTGTTTTTT. This translates into CASSQDRGSGELFF.

The chain couples TRBV27 to TRBJ2-7, with D possibly matching TRBD2 (5 bases). CDR1 is MNHEY and CDR2 is SMNVEV in the germline V gene (reference sequence). Trimming left V 5 bases short and J 3 bases short, with 23 bases between. The CDR3 runs 17 residues. CDR3: CASSPDKRGLVYYEQYF. Here the CDR3 DNA reads TGTGCCAGCAGTCCCGACAAGCGTGGACTCGTGTACTACGAGCAGTACTTC.

This clonotype showed up many times. This rearrangement joins TRBV5-6 to TRBJ2-3, with D possibly being TRBD2 (6 bases). V lost 0 bases to trimming and J lost 7 bases, with 12 bases between them. Germline CDR1 SGHDT, CDR2 YYEEEE. This CDR3 region has 14 residues. CDR3 residues: CASSLVSGDYTQYF. The CDR3 DNA is TGTGCCAGCAGCTTGGTTTCGGGGGATTATACGCAGTATTTT.

This clonotype was seen more than once but under ten times. Here the CDR3 DNA reads TGTGCCAGCAGCCTTGGGACAGGGGCCCCCTTGTTGCAGTACGTC. Residues: CASSLGTGAPLLQYV. This chain uses TRBV7-8 with TRBJ2-7, with 10 bases matching TRBD1. In germline, CDR1 is SGHVS, CDR2 FQNEAQ. The V gene end was trimmed by 5 bases and the J gene end by 9 bases; junction bases not matched to a gene: 13. The CDR3 consists of 15 residues.

This clonotype was picked up many times. This CDR3 reads CASSGTVPYEQYF. As DNA, the CDR3 is TGTGCCAGCTCCGGGACAGTTCCTTACGAGCAGTACTTC. V and J are TRBV6-5 and TRBJ2-7, with 7 bases identical to TRBD1. This CDR3 is built from 13 residues. The ends lost 8 bases at V and 4 bases at J; junction bases unmatched: 8. Germline CDR1 is MNHEY and CDR2 is SVGAGI.

The chain carries TRBV7-6 and TRBJ1-2, with D tentatively TRBD1 (6 bases). V was pared by 2 bases and J by 3 bases, with 16 bases between. Germline assignment: CDR1 SGHVS and CDR2 FNYEAQ. CDR3 length equals 16 residues. The CDR3 DNA follows: TGTGCCAGCAGCTTAAAAGCGACAGGTCGCGACTATGGCTACACCTTC. This translates into CASSLKATGRDYGYTF.

This clonotype was detected only a few times. V is TRBV6-5 and J is TRBJ1-5; a weak D match, TRBD1 (6 bases). Looked up from germline, CDR1 is MNHEY and CDR2 is SVGAGI. CDR3 length: 15 amino acids. V dropped 0 bases and J dropped 4 bases, with 10 bases sitting between them. The CDR3, as DNA: TGTGCCAGCAGTTACTCGCCGACAGGTAATCAGCCCCAGCATTTT. The encoded protein is CASSYSPTGNQPQHF.

This chain links TRBV20-1 with TRBJ2-5; maybe TRBD2 (6 bases). This CDR3 has 12 residues. Germline CDR1 DFQATT, CDR2 SNEGSKA (reference sequence). Trimming pared 3 bases from V and 7 bases from J, leaving 12 bases between. DNA of the CDR3: TGCAGTGCTAGTTGGGGGGTCGGGACCCAGTACTTC. This gives the protein CSASWGVGTQYF.

There are a few counts of this clonotype. V and J are TRBV12-3 or TRBV12-4 and TRBJ1-5; no definite D call. This CDR3 region has 12 residues. Trimming stripped 4 bases from V and 5 bases from J, with 6 bases between. The CDR3 protein is CASSSNYQPQHF. CDR3 nucleotides: TGTGCCAGCAGTTCTAACTATCAGCCCCAGCATTTT.

The chain employs TRBV7-2 and TRBJ2-7; 9 positions match TRBD1. V lost 7 bases and J lost 5; bases outside the gene matches: 9. This CDR3 has 14 residues. Germline V gene sequence: CDR1 SGHTA, CDR2 FQGNSA. The CDR3, as DNA: TGTGCCAGCAACGTACAGGGGGCGCGGGACGAGCAGTACTTC. Translated, it gives CASNVQGARDEQYF.

The gene calls are TRBV5-1 and TRBJ1-6; 8 bases are a match to TRBD1. Germline assignment: CDR1 SGHRS and CDR2 YFSETQ. The V gene end was trimmed by 1 base and the J gene end by 0 bases; junction bases not matched to a gene: 12. The CDR3 sequence is 20 residues long. The chain's CDR3 is CASSLSPARQGSSYNSPLHF. CDR3 nucleotides: TGCGCCAGCAGCTTGTCCCCCGCTCGACAGGGGAGCTCCTATAATTCACCCCTCCACTTT.